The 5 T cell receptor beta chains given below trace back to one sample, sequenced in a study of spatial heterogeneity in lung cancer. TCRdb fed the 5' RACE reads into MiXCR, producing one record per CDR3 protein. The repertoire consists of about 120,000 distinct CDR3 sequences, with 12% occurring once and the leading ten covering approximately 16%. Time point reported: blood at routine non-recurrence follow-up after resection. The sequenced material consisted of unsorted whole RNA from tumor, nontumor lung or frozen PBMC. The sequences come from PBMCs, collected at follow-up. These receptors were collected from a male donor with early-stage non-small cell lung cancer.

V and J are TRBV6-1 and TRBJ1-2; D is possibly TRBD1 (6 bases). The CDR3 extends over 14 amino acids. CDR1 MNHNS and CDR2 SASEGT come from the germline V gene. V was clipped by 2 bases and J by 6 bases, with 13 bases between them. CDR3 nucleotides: TGTGCCAGCAGTGAACTTAACAGGGTTAATGGCTACACCTTC. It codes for CASSELNRVNGYTF.

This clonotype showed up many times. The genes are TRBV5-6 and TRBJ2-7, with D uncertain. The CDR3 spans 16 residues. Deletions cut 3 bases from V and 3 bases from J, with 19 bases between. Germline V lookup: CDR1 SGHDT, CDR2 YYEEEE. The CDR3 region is CASSSSQARALYEQYF. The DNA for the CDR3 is TGTGCCAGCAGCTCGTCTCAGGCCCGGGCCCTCTACGAGCAGTACTTC.

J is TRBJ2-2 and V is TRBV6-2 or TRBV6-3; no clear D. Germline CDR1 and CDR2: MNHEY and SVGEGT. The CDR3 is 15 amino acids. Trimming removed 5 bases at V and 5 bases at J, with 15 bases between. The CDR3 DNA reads TGTGCCAGCAGTCCACGGAGACGGCTGACCGGGGAGCTGTTTTTT. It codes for CASSPRRRLTGELFF.

The CDR3: CASSYLGTANTEAFF. CDR3 in DNA: TGTGCCAGCAGTTACTTGGGGACAGCGAACACTGAAGCTTTCTTT. The rearrangement joins TRBV6-6 to TRBJ1-1; 7 bases line up with TRBD1. This CDR3 spans 15 amino acids. V shed 1 base, J shed 1 base, and the junction held 3 bases outside the gene matches. CDR1 and CDR2 from the germline V gene are MNHNY and SVGAGI (reference sequence).

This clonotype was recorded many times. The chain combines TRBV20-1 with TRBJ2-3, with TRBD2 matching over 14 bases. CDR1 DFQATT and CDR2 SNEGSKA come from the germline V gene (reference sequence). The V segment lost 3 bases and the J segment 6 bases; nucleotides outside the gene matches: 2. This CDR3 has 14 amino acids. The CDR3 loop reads CSARTSGGADTQYF. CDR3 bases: TGCAGTGCTAGGACTAGCGGGGGGGCTGATACGCAGTATTTT.